This T cell receptor beta chain stems from a study of shared clonotypes between healthy human individuals. Background on the study: Donors were a couple of women and a few men aged 18 to 49.

The study, taken as a whole, reports: Sampling used blood alone; tissue repertoires probably differ.

The CDR3 has 17 residues. From germline, CDR1 is SGHVS and CDR2 FNYEAQ. Trimming removed 5 bases from V and 2 bases from J, with 19 bases in between. The method was immunoSEQ multiplex PCR; TCRdb's version includes in-frame clones alone and lacks a portion of them. In the table there are over 150,000 clones, over 50% of which are singletons. As concerns this clone: What it recognizes is unknown.

Donation came from healthy HIV-negative adults that had no recent acute infections or vaccinations. Naive CD4+ cells were CD45RA-selected; the remaining cells were memory. The V and J genes are TRBV7-6 and TRBJ2-1; tentative D call: TRBD1 (6 bases). This clonotype originated in a man aged 30-40 years in good health. What was sequenced was memory CD4+ T cells sorted from blood. Described subset: CD45RA-negative fraction. Written as DNA, the CDR3 is TGTGCCAGCAGCGCCCGACAGGCTCGGGCTCCCTACAATGAGCAGTTCTTC. Its translation is CASSARQARAPYNEQFF.